Below, 2 T cell receptor beta chains from the same sample are listed, as sequenced in a study of cytomegalovirus exposure and HLA in healthy donors. The study ran its PCR with 60 Vbeta and 13 Jbeta primers. The data were produced by immunoSEQ multiplex PCR, yet TCRdb's version contains in-frame clones alone and is incomplete. The sample consists of 110,000 to 150,000 clones, 75% to 85% of them appearing once. Sequencing was done on a sample of PBMCs. These receptors all stem from a woman aged 18 to 35 in good health and CMV-seropositive.

This clone was counted a few times. The chain uses TRBV4-2 and TRBJ1-5; no firm D call. Germline V gives CDR1 LGHNA, CDR2 YNFKEQ. This CDR3 contains 16 residues. Deletions cut 1 base from V and 2 bases from J, with 12 bases between. CDR3 sequence: CASSQVTRGGNQPQHF. In nucleotides, the CDR3 is TGTGCCAGCAGCCAAGTGACTCGGGGTGGCAATCAGCCCCAGCATTTT.

The chain links TRBV9 to TRBJ2-2, with 12 bases fitting TRBD2. Germline V gives CDR1 SGDLS, CDR2 YYNGEE. This CDR3 spans 19 amino acids. Losses at the gene ends were 4 bases for V and 0 bases for J; bases not matched to a gene: 10. The CDR3 here is CASSPGASGGAANTGELFF. The DNA of the CDR3 is TGTGCCAGCAGCCCGGGGGCTAGCGGGGGGGCCGCGAACACCGGGGAGCTGTTTTTT. Full variable domain (rest looked up from reference TRBV9 and TRBJ2-2): DSGVTQTPKHLITATGQRVTLRCSPRSGDLSVYWYQQSLDQGLQFLIQYYNGEERAKGNILERFSAQQFPDLHSELNLSSLELGDSALYFCASSPGASGGAANTGELFFGEGSRLTVL.